A single T cell receptor (beta chain) is shown here with its context. Antigen: not known. The data are from a study of T cell repertoires in cytomegalovirus infection. Overall study context: HLA-B-restricted CMV epitopes that are well studied were used alongside recently identified HLA-C-restricted ones.

CDR3 size: 14 residues. Trimming left V 3 bases short and J 0 bases short, with 9 bases between. Germline CDR1 MDHEN, CDR2 SYDVKM. TCRdb re-derived calls from the reads in MiXCR, one entry per CDR3 protein. Found here are approximately 49,000 distinct CDR3 sequences, about 18% of them singletons; the top ten hold about 30%. The material was CD8+ T cells from cultured PBMCs, obtained from culture after CMV antigen stimulation. This sequence was found in a human donor in good health (CMV status not recorded). Some clones in this sample may be carry-over from other donors' samples. The genes are TRBV28 and TRBJ2-7, with D maybe TRBD2 (6 bases). CDR3 loop: CASSFAGSSYEQYF. CDR3 bases: TGTGCCAGCAGTTTCGCGGGGAGCTCCTACGAGCAGTACTTC.